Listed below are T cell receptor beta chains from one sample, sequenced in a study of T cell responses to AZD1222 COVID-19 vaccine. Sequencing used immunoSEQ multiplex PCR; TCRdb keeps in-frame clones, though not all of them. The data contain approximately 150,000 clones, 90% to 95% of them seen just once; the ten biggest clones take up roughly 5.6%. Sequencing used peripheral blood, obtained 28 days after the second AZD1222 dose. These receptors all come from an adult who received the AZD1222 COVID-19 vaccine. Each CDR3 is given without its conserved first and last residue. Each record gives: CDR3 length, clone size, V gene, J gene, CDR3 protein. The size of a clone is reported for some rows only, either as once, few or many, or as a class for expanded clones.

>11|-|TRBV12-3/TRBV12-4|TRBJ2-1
ASSIKGYNEQF
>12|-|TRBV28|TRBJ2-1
ASLSTGSYNEQF
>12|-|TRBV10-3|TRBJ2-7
AISGGQGNDEQY
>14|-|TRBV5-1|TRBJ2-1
ASSPTTGPSYNEQF
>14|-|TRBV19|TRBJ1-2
ASSLQGALSYYGYT
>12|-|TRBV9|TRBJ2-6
ASSPSSGANVLT
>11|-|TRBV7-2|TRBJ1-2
ASRSQAVYGYT
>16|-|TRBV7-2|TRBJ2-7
ASSHTPPQARSSYEQY
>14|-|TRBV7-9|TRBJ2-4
ASSLGLAGAKNIQY
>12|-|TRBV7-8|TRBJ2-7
ASSSGTGYDEQY
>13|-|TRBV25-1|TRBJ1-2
ASSDTVGGNYGYT
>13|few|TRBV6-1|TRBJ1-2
ASSEMYSSNYGYT
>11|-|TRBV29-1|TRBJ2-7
SARLAGAYEQY
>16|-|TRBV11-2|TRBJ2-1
ASSRPGVAGPSYNEQF
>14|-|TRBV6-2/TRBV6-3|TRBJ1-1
ASSPRDREMNTEAF
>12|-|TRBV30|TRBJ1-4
AWTPISAGRELF
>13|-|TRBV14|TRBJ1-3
ASSHTTVRGNTIY
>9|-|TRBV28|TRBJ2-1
ASSNRASLF
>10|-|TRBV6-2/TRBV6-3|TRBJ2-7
ASSYRRDEQY
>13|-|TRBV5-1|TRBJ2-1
ASSFSSGRWDEQF
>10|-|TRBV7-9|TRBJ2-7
ASSPGTYEQY
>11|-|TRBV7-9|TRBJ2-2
ASIEIGTGELF